Below, 24 T cell receptor beta chains from the same sample are listed, as sequenced in a study of blood T cells in healthy people across ages (dated by TCRdb to the mid-2010s). The library relied on 5' RACE. The data were produced on an Illumina HiSeq 2500. The second PCR ran for about 6 to 11 cycles and used a J-beta primer mix along with a sample-barcoded 5' primer. Using fastp at Q25 and MiXCR, TCRdb reprocessed the public reads and kept productive beta chains. Each CDR3 protein appears once, grouped with its most common genes and DNA. The sample includes about 970,000 distinct CDR3 sequences, with roughly 47% observed a single time. The ten largest clones represent about 21% of the sample. Sequencing was carried out using blood. All receptors derive from a woman aged 55-75 years in good health.

Only a few counts were recorded for this clonotype. The V gene is TRBV7-3, the J gene TRBJ2-4; 10 nucleotides line up with TRBD2. CDR1 is SGHTA, CDR2 FQGTGA, per germline. This CDR3 region has 17 residues. The J segment lost 6 bases and the V segment lost 2 bases, leaving 10 bases of the junction unmatched. CDR3 coding DNA: TGTGCCAGCAGCTTAGCAGTTCAGCGGGAGGGCCCAAACATTCAGTACTTC. Translating it yields CASSLAVQREGPNIQYF.

V gene TRBV12-3 or TRBV12-4 combines with J gene TRBJ1-5, with no clear D. V lost 3 bases and J 0 bases, leaving 27 bases between the germline ends. The CDR3 sequence is 21 residues long. Here the CDR3 reads CASSFMLGAGGLWDSNQPQHF. In DNA, the CDR3 is TGTGCCAGCAGTTTTATGCTTGGAGCAGGCGGCCTTTGGGATAGCAATCAGCCCCAGCATTTT.

Here the CDR3 DNA reads TGTGCCAGCAGTTACGGAGGCAGCAAGAATGAAAAACTGTTTTTT. Translation gives CASSYGGSKNEKLFF. The rearrangement joins TRBV6-2 or TRBV6-3 to TRBJ1-4, with no clear D. The V end lost 2 bases, the J end lost 5 bases, and 12 bases lay between the germline ends. CDR1 is MNHEY, CDR2 SVGEGT, per germline. This CDR3 is built from 15 residues.

This chain connects TRBV7-2 to TRBJ2-1, with TRBD1 matching 10 bases. Germline trimming cut 4 bases from V and 5 bases from J; bases unmatched to any gene: 2. CDR1 and CDR2 from the germline V gene are SGHTA and FQGNSA. The CDR3 contains 14 residues. The CDR3 loop reads CASSSGTGDNEQFF. In nucleotides, the CDR3 is TGTGCCAGCAGCTCGGGGACAGGGGACAATGAGCAGTTCTTC.

This clonotype was seen a few times. The gene calls are TRBV27 and TRBJ2-5; D may be TRBD2 (6 bases). This CDR3 region has 14 residues. From germline, CDR1 is MNHEY and CDR2 SMNVEV (reference sequence). The germline V and J ends were trimmed by 5 bases and 2 bases, with 12 bases remaining between them. CDR3 in amino acids: CASSPGLRQETQYF. The DNA for the CDR3 is TGTGCCAGCAGTCCGGGACTCAGACAAGAGACCCAGTACTTC.

CDR3 region: CASSFGQGRYEQFF. CDR3 DNA sequence: TGTGCCAGCAGCTTCGGACAGGGGAGGTACGAGCAGTTCTTC. The rearrangement joins TRBV7-9 to TRBJ2-1; 9 bases align to TRBD1. The V and J ends lost 3 bases and 10 bases, in that order; junction bases with no gene match: 7. CDR3 length equals 14 residues. Germline V CDR1 and CDR2: SEHNR, FQNEAQ (reference sequence). The whole variable domain, filled in from reference TRBV7-9 and TRBJ2-1, reads DTGVSQNPRHKITKRGQNVTFRCDPISEHNRLYWYRQTLGQGPEFLTYFQNEAQLEKSRLLSDRFSAERPKGSFSTLEIQRTEQGDSAMYLCASSFGQGRYEQFFGPGTRLTVL.

The chain combines TRBV28 with TRBJ2-4; possible D gene TRBD2, 6 bases. Germline V gene data show CDR1 as MDHEN and CDR2 as SYDVKM. The V end lost 1 base, the J end lost 3 bases, and 13 bases lay between the germline ends. The CDR3 extends over 16 amino acids. The CDR3 protein is CASSLSRGGIKNIQYF. CDR3 bases: TGTGCCAGCAGTTTATCAAGGGGAGGTATCAAAAACATTCAGTACTTC.

This clonotype came up a few times. The chain links TRBV28 to TRBJ2-7; 7 nucleotides match TRBD1. The V gene end was trimmed by 4 bases and the J gene end by 3 bases; junction bases not matched to a gene: 0. The CDR3 contains 12 residues. Germline V CDR1 and CDR2: MDHEN, SYDVKM. CDR3 DNA sequence: TGTGCCAGCAGTTGGACAGGCTACGAGCAGTACTTC. This sequence encodes CASSWTGYEQYF.

This clonotype turned up a few times. The V and J genes are TRBV11-3 and TRBJ2-7; 8 positions agree with TRBD2. V dropped 3 bases and J dropped 6; count of bases not matched to a gene: 7. There are 14 residues in the CDR3. CDR1 SGHNT and CDR2 YENEEA come from the germline V gene. The CDR3 DNA reads as TGTGCCAGCAGCTTGAGCGGGAGAGAGCGCGAGCAGTACTTC. As protein: CASSLSGREREQYF.

With regard to this clonotype: Germline is not matched at one junction end, which may reflect a read error. The rearrangement uses TRBV7-9 and TRBJ2-7; D unclear. The CDR3 has 12 residues. Germline V gene sequence: CDR1 SEHNR, CDR2 FQNEAQ (reference sequence). This CDR3 reads CASNLWGYEQYF. The CDR3 nucleotides read TGTGCCAGCAACTTATGGGGCTACGAGCAGTACTTC.

This clonotype has a handful of counts. V and J are TRBV7-9 and TRBJ1-2; 8 nucleotides agree with TRBD1. The germline gives CDR1 SEHNR, CDR2 FQNEAQ (reference sequence). The trim removed 8 bases at V and 3 bases at J, leaving 11 bases unmatched. The CDR3 is 15 residues long. The CDR3 region is CASERTGSLDYGYTF. The CDR3 DNA reads as TGTGCCAGCGAACGGACAGGGTCGCTCGACTATGGCTACACCTTC.

This chain joins TRBV7-2 and TRBJ2-7; D may be TRBD1 or TRBD2 (6 bases each). The end of the DNA aligns better with TRBJ2-5, so the J call may be wrong. The germline gives CDR1 SGHTA, CDR2 FQGNSA. The CDR3 runs to 14 residues. The CDR3, as DNA: TGTGCCAGCAGCACAACAGGGCGGGGAGAGACCCAGTACTTC. Amino acid sequence: CASSTTGRGETQYF.

This clonotype was detected only a few times. DNA of the CDR3: TGTGCCAGCAATGGGGGGGTAATTAGCGCTGAGCAGTTCTTC. Translation: CASNGGVISAEQFF. The chain is built from TRBV7-3 and TRBJ2-1; 7 positions agree with TRBD2. In germline, CDR1 is SGHTA, CDR2 FQGTGA. The CDR3 loop spans 14 amino acids. J was trimmed by 9 bases and V by 7 bases; bases with no gene match: 12.

The genes are TRBV4-1 and TRBJ2-7; D possibly corresponds to TRBD2 (7 bases). The J call is in doubt because the DNA end fits TRBJ2-5 better. Germline V gives CDR1 MGHRA, CDR2 YSYEKL. CDR3 size: 16 residues. As DNA, the CDR3 is TGCGCCAGCAGCCAAGACTCCTACAGGGAGGGTGAGACCCAGTACTTC. Translating it yields CASSQDSYREGETQYF.

J is TRBJ2-5 and V is TRBV6-2 or TRBV6-3; TRBD2 aligns across 13 bases. V dropped 6 bases and J dropped 4; count of bases not matched to a gene: 2. The CDR3 has 14 amino acids. Germline CDR1 and CDR2: MNHEY and SVGEGT. The CDR3 is CASRGLAGTETQYF. As DNA, the CDR3 is TGTGCCAGCAGGGGACTAGCGGGAACAGAGACCCAGTACTTC.

The CDR3 sequence: CASSGITGFSSYEQYF. CDR3 DNA sequence: TGTGCCAGCAGCGGGATTACAGGGTTCAGCTCCTACGAGCAGTACTTC. V gene TRBV11-2 combines with J gene TRBJ2-7; D may be TRBD1 (6 bases). The CDR3 has 16 residues. Trimming took 5 bases from V and 0 from J, leaving 17 bases between them. Looked up from germline, CDR1 is SGHAT and CDR2 is FQNNGV.

The rearrangement links TRBV6-1 to TRBJ2-4; D perhaps matches TRBD2 (5 bases). The germline V and J ends were trimmed by 11 bases and 13 bases, with 18 bases remaining between them. Germline V gene data show CDR1 as MNHNS and CDR2 as SASEGT. The CDR3 is 11 residues long. CDR3 nucleotide sequence: TGTGCCGCGGACGCGTTGTGGGAGCAGTACTTC. Protein sequence: CAADALWEQYF.

This chain joins TRBV28 and TRBJ2-7, with D hard to call. This CDR3 spans 12 amino acids. Trimming left V 7 bases short and J 3 bases short, with 10 bases between. CDR1 and CDR2 (germline): MDHEN, SYDVKM. The CDR3 nucleotides are TGTGCCAGCATAGGCGACGACTACGAGCAGTACTTC. Protein product: CASIGDDYEQYF.

The chain joins TRBV24-1 to TRBJ2-3; 7 nucleotides match TRBD2. Germline CDR1 is KGHDR and CDR2 is SFDVKD. V was pared by 0 bases and J by 0 bases, with 8 bases of the junction left unmatched. This CDR3 contains 18 residues. The CDR3 here is CATSDLASGFPSTDTQYF. The CDR3 DNA reads TGTGCCACCAGTGATTTGGCTAGCGGATTTCCTAGCACAGATACGCAGTATTTT.

This chain uses TRBV20-1 with TRBJ2-5; D ambiguous. V dropped 4 bases and J dropped 1 base, with 7 bases sitting between them. Germline lookup yields CDR1 DFQATT and CDR2 SNEGSKA (reference sequence). This CDR3 spans 12 amino acids. The CDR3 bases are TGCAGTGCTATTCTTCGCCAAGAGACCCAGTACTTC. Protein product: CSAILRQETQYF.

The rearrangement uses TRBV18 and TRBJ1-6; no reliable D call. Germline CDR1 KGHSH, CDR2 LQKENI. CDR3 length: 15 residues. Trimming pared 4 bases from V and 9 bases from J, leaving 16 bases between. The CDR3 spells CASSLPERSGSPLHF. The CDR3 DNA follows: TGTGCCAGCTCACTCCCCGAGAGGTCTGGTTCACCCCTCCACTTT.

The J gene is TRBJ2-5, the V gene TRBV28; D remains unclear. The J call may not be correct, given that the DNA end is closer to TRBJ2-7. CDR3 size: 15 residues. The germline V gene has CDR1 MDHEN and CDR2 SYDVKM. CDR3 in DNA: TGTGCCAGCAGCAATCTCAAAAGGGTTTCTGGCGAGCAGTACTTC. Translated: CASSNLKRVSGEQYF.

The chain recombines TRBV7-2 with TRBJ2-3; 9 bases match TRBD2. With 4 bases clipped from V and 6 bases from J, the junction kept 11 bases outside the gene matches. Germline values: CDR1 SGHTA, CDR2 FQGNSA. This CDR3 has 16 residues. The CDR3 loop is CASSSTSGVSRDTQYF. CDR3 DNA sequence: TGTGCCAGCAGCTCGACTAGCGGAGTAAGCCGGGATACGCAGTATTTT. The whole variable domain, remainder taken from reference TRBV7-2 and TRBJ2-3, is GAGVSQSPSNKVTEKGKDVELRCDPISGHTALYWYRQSLGQGLEFLIYFQGNSAPDKSGLPSDRFSAERTGGSVSTLTIQRTQQEDSAVYLCASSSTSGVSRDTQYFGPGTRLTVL.

A single count supports this clonotype. The chain links TRBV27 to TRBJ2-2; the D gene could be TRBD1 or TRBD2 (5 bases each). The CDR3 spans 15 residues. Trimming left V 8 bases short and J 6 bases short, with 19 bases between. Germline V gene sequence: CDR1 MNHEY, CDR2 SMNVEV (reference sequence). The CDR3 region has the DNA TGTGCCAGCCGTGAGGGACCCCATGGCCCCGGGGAGCTGTTTTTT. It encodes CASREGPHGPGELFF.